This T cell receptor (beta chain) emerged from a study of T cell responses to AZD1222 COVID-19 vaccine. Study findings and constraints: Every sample of the repertoires postdated the peak T cell response.

As regards this clone: Its antigen remains unknown. Other DNA sequences in the sample encode the same CDR3.

Clones were read by immunoSEQ multiplex PCR, and TCRdb kept only the in-frame ones, dropping some. The table has fewer than 150,000 clones, around nine tenths seen once. The CDR3 extends over 14 amino acids. The V end lost 2 bases, the J end lost 6 bases, and 12 bases lay between the germline ends. Looked up from germline, CDR1 is SGHNT and CDR2 is YYREEE (reference sequence). This clonotype was obtained from an adult in good health. The sequencing used peripheral blood, collected on day 0 of AZD1222 vaccination. The V gene is TRBV5-4, the J gene TRBJ2-1; D is possibly TRBD2 (5 bases). CDR3 protein: CASSFGPGSNEQFF. CDR3 DNA: TGTGCCAGCAGCTTCGGTCCGGGAAGCAATGAGCAGTTCTTC. The complete variable domain, with remaining parts taken from reference TRBV5-4 and TRBJ2-1, reads ETGVTQSPTHLIKTRGQQVTLRCSSQSGHNTVSWYQQALGQGPQFIFQYYREEENGRGNFPPRFSGLQFPNYSSELNVNALELDDSALYLCASSFGPGSNEQFFGPGTRLTVL.